A single sample is the source of the 3 T cell receptor beta chains below, sequenced in a study of cytomegalovirus exposure and HLA in healthy donors. PCR primers comprised 60 Vbeta and 13 Jbeta primers. Clones were sequenced by immunoSEQ multiplex PCR, and TCRdb holds only the in-frame ones, with some missing. The data show roughly 130,000 clones, roughly 80% seen once. The material sequenced was PBMCs. The receptors shown here come from a middle-aged man in good health and CMV-seronegative.

This clone appeared a few times. The genes are TRBV7-9 and TRBJ1-2; weak D call: TRBD1 (5 bases). The CDR3 has 14 residues. V lost 4 bases and J 4 bases, leaving 13 bases between the germline ends. In germline, CDR1 is SEHNR, CDR2 FQNEAQ (reference sequence). The CDR3 nucleotides read TGTGCCAGCAGCTCCGTAACAGGCGGCTATGGCTACACCTTC. Translated: CASSSVTGGYGYTF.

The rearrangement links TRBV20-1 to TRBJ2-5, with D possibly TRBD2 on 6 matching bases. From germline, CDR1 is DFQATT and CDR2 SNEGSKA (reference sequence). The CDR3 consists of 10 residues. The CDR3 loop reads CSPGGETQYF. The CDR3 DNA reads TGCAGCCCCGGGGGAGAGACCCAGTACTTC.

This clone appeared a single time. The chain links TRBV7-2 to TRBJ1-5; 8 bases fit TRBD1. Germline CDR1 SGHTA, CDR2 FQGNSA. The CDR3 contains 14 residues. The V segment lost 5 bases and the J segment 6 bases; nucleotides outside the gene matches: 6. This CDR3 is CASSLDRGTQPQHF. The CDR3 nucleotides are TGTGCCAGCAGCCTTGACAGGGGAACTCAGCCCCAGCATTTT. Complete variable domain (other parts from reference TRBV7-2 and TRBJ1-5): GAGVSQSPSNKVTEKGKDVELRCDPISGHTALYWYRQSLGQGLEFLIYFQGNSAPDKSGLPSDRFSAERTGGSVSTLTIQRTQQEDSAVYLCASSLDRGTQPQHFGDGTRLSIL.